These 21 T cell receptor beta chains came from one sample sequenced in a study of technical replicates of blood from several donors. This table comes from immunoSEQ multiplex PCR, and its TCRdb copy is limited to in-frame clones, with some not included. Of approximately 76,000 clones listed, 97% are singletons. Specimen: T cells isolated from PBMCs. Receptors were obtained from a human donor in good health.

V gene TRBV4-2 combines with J gene TRBJ2-1; 8 bases match TRBD2. V lost 1 base to trimming and J lost 7 bases; unmatched junction nucleotides: 6. The CDR3 runs 15 residues. CDR1 and CDR2 (germline): LGHNA, YNFKEQ. The CDR3 DNA is TGTGCCAGCAGCCAAGTAACGGGAGGGGGGAATGAGCAGTTCTTC. Residues: CASSQVTGGGNEQFF.

This clone has just one count. The chain carries TRBV5-1 and TRBJ2-4; TRBD2 might be the D (6 bases). The CDR3 spans 17 residues. V lost 2 bases and J 0 bases, leaving 15 bases between the germline ends. The V gene's germline CDR1 is SGHRS and CDR2 YFSETQ. This CDR3 reads CASSLTLGGLAKNIQYF. For the CDR3, the DNA is TGCGCCAGCAGCTTAACCCTCGGAGGGCTAGCCAAAAACATTCAGTACTTC. The whole variable domain, filled in from reference TRBV5-1 and TRBJ2-4, reads KAGVTQTPRYLIKTRGQQVTLSCSPISGHRSVSWYQQTPGQGLQFLFEYFSETQRNKGNFPGRFSGRQFSNSRSEMNVSTLELGDSALYLCASSLTLGGLAKNIQYFGAGTRLSVL.

This clone was counted once. The genes are TRBV6-6 and TRBJ1-1; D possibly corresponds to TRBD1 (6 bases). Germline CDR1 and CDR2: MNHNY and SVGAGI (reference sequence). CDR3 length equals 16 residues. Deletions cut 5 bases from V and 1 base from J, with 17 bases between. This chain's CDR3 is CASSHPAGARNTEAFF. Here the CDR3 DNA reads TGTGCCAGCAGTCATCCCGCGGGGGCAAGGAACACTGAAGCTTTCTTT.

This clone was counted a single time. The chain recombines TRBV25-1 with TRBJ1-2; D uncertain. Per the germline V gene, CDR1 is MGHDK and CDR2 is SYGVNS. V lost 4 bases, J lost 7 bases, and 13 bases lay in between. The CDR3 loop spans 13 amino acids. CDR3 DNA: TGTGCCAGCAGTGCTGGCCCAGGCGCTGGCTACACCTTC. Amino acids: CASSAGPGAGYTF.

J is TRBJ1-2 and V is TRBV27; D gene ambiguous. The CDR3 spans 15 residues. Trimming pared 5 bases from V and 1 base from J, leaving 14 bases between. Germline V gives CDR1 MNHEY, CDR2 SMNVEV (reference sequence). The CDR3 bases are TGTGCCAGCAGTCGGGGATCAAATTATAACTATGGCTACACCTTC. Protein: CASSRGSNYNYGYTF.

The V and J genes are TRBV19 and TRBJ2-1; 9 bases match TRBD1. CDR3 length: 13 residues. The V gene's germline CDR1 is LNHDA and CDR2 SQIVND (reference sequence). V was clipped by 3 bases and J by 10 bases; unmatched bases: 4. The CDR3 nucleotides read TGTGCCAGTAGTATTACAGGGGGCGGCGAGCAGTTCTTC. This codes for CASSITGGGEQFF.

CDR3 loop: CASSVFSLAGGPPGELFF. The CDR3 coding sequence is TGTGCCAGCAGCGTTTTTTCACTAGCGGGGGGTCCTCCCGGGGAGCTGTTTTTT. The V call is TRBV9, the J call TRBJ2-2, with 12 bases identical to TRBD2. The germline gives CDR1 SGDLS, CDR2 YYNGEE. CDR3 length equals 18 residues. V was pared by 2 bases and J by 6 bases, with 11 bases of the junction left unmatched. Full variable domain (rest looked up from reference TRBV9 and TRBJ2-2): DSGVTQTPKHLITATGQRVTLRCSPRSGDLSVYWYQQSLDQGLQFLIQYYNGEERAKGNILERFSAQQFPDLHSELNLSSLELGDSALYFCASSVFSLAGGPPGELFFGEGSRLTVL.

The V gene is TRBV18, the J gene TRBJ2-7; no clear D. CDR3 length: 11 residues. V shed 3 bases and J shed 6 bases, with 6 bases lying between them. CDR1 and CDR2 from the germline V gene are KGHSH and LQKENI. CDR3 sequence: CASSPSGEQYF. The CDR3 bases are TGTGCCAGCTCACCGTCCGGCGAGCAGTACTTC.

The CDR3 reads CASSSGPGNTIYF. CDR3 in DNA: TGCGCCAGCAGTTCAGGCCCTGGAAACACCATATATTTT. This chain uses TRBV10-1 with TRBJ1-3; no definite D call. V gave up 5 bases and J gave up 2 bases, with 7 bases separating them. Germline V gene sequence: CDR1 WNHNN, CDR2 SYGVQD (reference sequence). The CDR3 is 13 residues long.

This clone was counted once. V and J are TRBV5-1 and TRBJ2-7; TRBD1 matches at 8 bases. Germline V CDR1 and CDR2: SGHRS, YFSETQ. The V segment lost 3 bases and the J segment 2 bases; nucleotides outside the gene matches: 7. The CDR3 loop spans 15 amino acids. CDR3: CASSSQQGGTYEQYF. The CDR3 DNA follows: TGCGCCAGCAGCTCGCAACAGGGGGGCACCTACGAGCAGTACTTC.

This chain uses TRBV4-1 with TRBJ2-5; 7 bases line up with TRBD2. V lost 3 bases to trimming and J lost 2 bases; unmatched junction nucleotides: 9. The CDR3 extends over 16 amino acids. CDR1 is MGHRA and CDR2 is YSYEKL in the germline V gene. Written as DNA, the CDR3 is TGCGCCAGCAGCCATGTGGTTAGCGGGTATCAAGAGACCCAGTACTTC. Translating gives CASSHVVSGYQETQYF.

CDR3 sequence: CASSLDQASTDTQYF. The CDR3 coding sequence is TGTGCCAGCAGCTTGGACCAGGCTAGCACAGATACGCAGTATTTT. The gene calls are TRBV5-4 and TRBJ2-3; no firm D call. Trimming pared 0 bases from V and 0 bases from J, leaving 8 bases between. Germline CDR1 reads SGHNT; CDR2 reads YYREEE (reference sequence). This CDR3 spans 15 amino acids.

The chain employs TRBV2 and TRBJ2-1; TRBD2 aligns across 11 bases. This CDR3 is built from 13 residues. The V segment lost 7 bases and the J segment 6 bases; nucleotides outside the gene matches: 2. CDR1 SNHLY and CDR2 FYNNEI come from the germline V gene. The CDR3 DNA follows: TGTGCCAGCAAAACTAGCGGGAGCAATGAGCAGTTCTTC. This translates into CASKTSGSNEQFF.

This clone appeared a single time. The rearrangement links TRBV19 to TRBJ2-7, with 7 bases that match TRBD1. Germline V CDR1 and CDR2: LNHDA, SQIVND (reference sequence). This CDR3 comprises 14 residues. Trimming removed 4 bases from V and 0 bases from J; junction bases left unmatched: 3. The CDR3 region has the DNA TGTGCCAGTAGTACCGGGGACAGCTCCTACGAGCAGTACTTC. It codes for CASSTGDSSYEQYF.

This sequence joins TRBV27 and TRBJ1-2; 12 bases fit TRBD1. Germline loops: CDR1 MNHEY, CDR2 SMNVEV (reference sequence). The CDR3 loop spans 15 amino acids. V was pared by 1 base and J by 4 bases, with 1 base of the junction left unmatched. The CDR3 DNA sequence: TGTGCCAGCAGTTTATTGGGACAGGGGGCCTATGGCTACACCTTC. Amino acids: CASSLLGQGAYGYTF.

This chain joins TRBV7-2 and TRBJ2-5; maybe TRBD1 (5 bases). Trimming took off 1 base at V and 5 bases at J, with 11 bases between the two ends. The germline gives CDR1 SGHTA, CDR2 FQGNSA. This CDR3 is built from 14 residues. CDR3 amino acids: CASSLDLGQETQYF. DNA of the CDR3: TGTGCCAGCAGCTTAGATCTGGGGCAGGAGACCCAGTACTTC.

The chain joins TRBV13 to TRBJ2-6, with D maybe TRBD1 (6 bases). Trimming removed 1 base at V and 3 bases at J, with 16 bases between. This CDR3 region has 18 residues. CDR1 is PRHDT, CDR2 FYEKMQ, per germline (reference sequence). The CDR3 loop reads CASSLVTWGRDGANVLTF. The CDR3 nucleotides read TGTGCCAGCAGCTTAGTTACTTGGGGGCGCGATGGGGCCAACGTCCTGACTTTC. Variable domain in full (rest from reference TRBV13 and TRBJ2-6): AAGVIQSPRHLIKEKRETATLKCYPIPRHDTVYWYQQGPGQDPQFLISFYEKMQSDKGSIPDRFSAQQFSDYHSELNMSSLELGDSALYFCASSLVTWGRDGANVLTFGAGSRLTVL.

The chain recombines TRBV6-5 with TRBJ2-7, with a possible D match to TRBD2 (6 bases). CDR1 MNHEY and CDR2 SVGAGI come from the germline V gene. The V end lost 0 bases, the J end lost 3 bases, and 15 bases lay between the germline ends. This CDR3 contains 16 residues. As DNA, the CDR3 is TGTGCCAGCAGTTACTCGATTCGGGACTTCAACTACGAGCAGTACTTC. This sequence encodes CASSYSIRDFNYEQYF.

This clone was detected once. In nucleotides, the CDR3 is TGCAGCGTTGAAGGGTGGGGGGGAGGCAAAAACATTCAGTACTTC. Translation: CSVEGWGGGKNIQYF. V and J are TRBV29-1 and TRBJ2-4, with 7 bases matching TRBD2. CDR3 length equals 15 residues. Unmatched junction bases numbered 6, after V lost 1 base and J lost 3 bases. From germline, CDR1 is SQVTM and CDR2 ANQGSEA.

The chain combines TRBV6-4 with TRBJ1-1; no reliable D call. Trimming cost V 5 bases and J 0 bases, with 7 bases left between them. Germline values: CDR1 MRHNA, CDR2 SNTAGT. The CDR3 spans 13 residues. The CDR3 here is CASSSRMNTEAFF. The CDR3 nucleotides read TGTGCCAGCAGTAGCCGTATGAACACTGAAGCTTTCTTT.

This chain joins TRBV4-1 and TRBJ2-7; possibly TRBD2 for D (7 bases). Trimming shortened V by 6 bases and J by 3 bases, and 27 bases separated the two germline ends. This CDR3 spans 18 amino acids. CDR1 MGHRA and CDR2 YSYEKL come from the germline V gene. The CDR3 DNA sequence: TGCGCCAGCAGTAAGCAGGGGATACTTCCGGGAGGCCACTACGAGCAGTACTTC. Amino acids: CASSKQGILPGGHYEQYF.